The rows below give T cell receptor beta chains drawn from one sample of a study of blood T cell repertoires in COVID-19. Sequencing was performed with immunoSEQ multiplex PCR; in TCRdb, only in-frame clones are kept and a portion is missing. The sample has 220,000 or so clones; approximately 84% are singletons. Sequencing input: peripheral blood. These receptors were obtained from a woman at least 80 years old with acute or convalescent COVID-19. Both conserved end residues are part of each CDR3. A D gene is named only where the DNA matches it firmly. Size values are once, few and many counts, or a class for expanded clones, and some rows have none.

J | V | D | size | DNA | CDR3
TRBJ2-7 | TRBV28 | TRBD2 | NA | TGTGCCAGCAGTTTCCGCATGAGTCTAGCGGGGGGGAACTACGAGCAGTACTTC | CASSFRMSLAGGNYEQYF
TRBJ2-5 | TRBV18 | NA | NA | TGTGCCAGCTCACCACCGAATCAGGGACTGTACCAAGAGACCCAGTACTTC | CASSPPNQGLYQETQYF
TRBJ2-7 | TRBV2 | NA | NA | TGTGCCAGCAGTGACAACAGGGTATACGAGCAGTACTTC | CASSDNRVYEQYF
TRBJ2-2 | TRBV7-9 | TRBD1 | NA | TGTGCCAGCAGCCTATACAGGGGACACACCGGGGAGCTGTTTTTT | CASSLYRGHTGELFF
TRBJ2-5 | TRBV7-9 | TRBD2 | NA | TGTGCCAGCAGCTTGTTGGGGAGGGTCTCCGCCTCGGAGACCCAGTACTTC | CASSLLGRVSASETQYF
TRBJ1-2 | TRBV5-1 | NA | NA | TGCGCCAGCAGCTTCGGCCAGGGCATAACTAACTATGGCTACACCTTC | CASSFGQGITNYGYTF
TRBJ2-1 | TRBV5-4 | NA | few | TGTGCCAGCAGCTCCCGGGACTTCAACGTGCCGTTCTTC | CASSSRDFNVPFF
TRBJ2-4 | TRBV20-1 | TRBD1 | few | TGCAGTGCTAGTGATACCGGGACAGGGTTTAACATTCAGTACTTC | CSASDTGTGFNIQYF
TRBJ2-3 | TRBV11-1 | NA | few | TGTGCCAGCAGCTTAGATTTAGCAGATACGCAGTATTTT | CASSLDLADTQYF
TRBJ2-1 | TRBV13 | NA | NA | TGTGCCAGCAGCTTAGGTAAAGCGGGCAGATCCTACAATGAGCAGTTCTTC | CASSLGKAGRSYNEQFF
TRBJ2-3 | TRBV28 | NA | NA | TGTGCCAGCAGTTTTAGGGGGTTAGGCCCAGATACGCAGTATTTT | CASSFRGLGPDTQYF
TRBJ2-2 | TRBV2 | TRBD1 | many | TGTGCCAGCACCCTCGGACAGGGTTACACCGGGGAGCTGTTTTTT | CASTLGQGYTGELFF
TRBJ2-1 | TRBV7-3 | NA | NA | TGTGCCAGCCAGCCCACGGCTAGCTCCTACAATGAGCAGTTCTTC | CASQPTASSYNEQFF
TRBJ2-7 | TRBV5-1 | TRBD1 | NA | TGCGCCAGCAGCCAGGGGATCGGGACAGGGGTCTACGAGCAGTACTTC | CASSQGIGTGVYEQYF
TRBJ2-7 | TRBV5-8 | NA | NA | TGTGCCAGCAGCGGGTGGGGTTTCGGGAATCGGTACGAGCAGTACTTC | CASSGWGFGNRYEQYF